The 25 T cell receptor beta chains reported below all come from one sample, sequenced in a study of OX40 agonist ivuxolimab in advanced cancers. Clones were sequenced by immunoSEQ multiplex PCR, and TCRdb holds only the in-frame ones, with some missing. Of 65,000 to 90,000 clones detected, about 91% appear once; the ten largest clones hold roughly 2.1%. The specimen was CD4+ or CD8+ T cells sorted from blood, collected in a trial of the OX40 agonist ivuxolimab. These receptors originate from an adult with an advanced solid tumor such as melanoma, head and neck, liver or kidney cancer.

This chain connects TRBV2 to TRBJ2-7; 7 nucleotides align to TRBD2. Germline V CDR1 and CDR2: SNHLY, FYNNEI. J lost 7 bases, V lost 3 bases, and 9 bases had no gene match. There are 14 residues in the CDR3. This CDR3 reads CASSDRGTTSEQYF. The CDR3, as DNA: TGTGCCAGCAGTGATCGAGGGACTACTTCTGAGCAGTACTTC.

The chain uses TRBV19 and TRBJ1-1; TRBD1 aligns across 8 bases. There are 14 residues in the CDR3. Germline V CDR1 and CDR2: LNHDA, SQIVND (reference sequence). J was trimmed by 4 bases and V by 6 bases; bases with no gene match: 7. The CDR3 region has the DNA TGTGCCAGTAGCCAGACAGGGGTTGTCACTGAAGCTTTCTTT. As protein: CASSQTGVVTEAFF.

The chain recombines TRBV9 with TRBJ2-3; D is unclear. V lost 0 bases and J 0 bases, leaving 5 bases between the germline ends. The CDR3 spans 14 residues. Germline CDR1 and CDR2: SGDLS and YYNGEE. The CDR3 DNA reads TGTGCCAGCAGCGTAGCCGTTAGCACAGATACGCAGTATTTT. It specifies CASSVAVSTDTQYF.

The chain carries TRBV11-3 and TRBJ2-7; D gene ambiguous. Germline V gives CDR1 SGHNT, CDR2 YENEEA. Trimming shortened V by 4 bases and J by 3 bases, and 7 bases separated the two germline ends. This CDR3 region has 12 residues. The CDR3: CASSSQSYEQYF. The DNA of the CDR3 is TGTGCCAGCAGCTCACAGAGCTACGAGCAGTACTTC.

The chain couples TRBV19 to TRBJ1-2; D is possibly TRBD1 (5 bases). The V gene's germline CDR1 is LNHDA and CDR2 SQIVND (reference sequence). The CDR3 is made up of 15 amino acids. Trimming cost V 3 bases and J 7 bases, with 18 bases left between them. CDR3 in amino acids: CASSIQATERGGYTF. CDR3 bases: TGTGCCAGTAGTATTCAGGCTACCGAAAGGGGTGGCTACACCTTC.

The gene calls are TRBV19 and TRBJ1-1; 10 bases line up with TRBD1. Germline values: CDR1 LNHDA, CDR2 SQIVND (reference sequence). After removal of 6 bases from V and 9 bases from J, the junction contained 7 bases not matched to a gene. This CDR3 contains 13 residues. The CDR3 DNA sequence: TGTGCCAGTAGAACCGGGACAGGGGTTAAAGCTTTCTTT. Translation: CASRTGTGVKAFF.

The chain is built from TRBV28 and TRBJ2-7; D is possibly TRBD2 (5 bases). Looked up from germline, CDR1 is MDHEN and CDR2 is SYDVKM. V was pared by 3 bases and J by 13 bases, with 22 bases between. The CDR3 length is 14 residues. CDR3 nucleotide sequence: TGTGCCAGCAGTTTGATGGCAGGAGGTGGGTTTTTTTACTTC. It specifies CASSLMAGGGFFYF.

The V and J genes are TRBV19 and TRBJ2-5; the D call may be TRBD1 or TRBD2 (6 bases each). Trimming removed 11 bases at V and 1 base at J, with 23 bases between. The CDR3 has 16 residues. CDR1 LNHDA and CDR2 SQIVND come from the germline V gene (reference sequence). CDR3 sequence (DNA): TGTGCCTCCCCGACGAGGGTACAGGGAGGCCAAGAGACCCAGTACTTC. Translated, it gives CASPTRVQGGQETQYF.

V and J are TRBV9 and TRBJ2-7; D is possibly TRBD1 (6 bases). Trimming left V 3 bases short and J 7 bases short, with 20 bases between. This CDR3 spans 15 amino acids. CDR1 is SGDLS, CDR2 YYNGEE, per germline. The CDR3 DNA reads as TGTGCCAGCAGCGCCGGACAGAGGGGAATCGGTGAGCAGTACTTC. The encoded protein is CASSAGQRGIGEQYF.

On this clone itself: This same CDR3 is encoded by further DNA sequences in the sample. V gene TRBV7-2 combines with J gene TRBJ1-3, with D unclear. The CDR3 sequence is 15 residues long. Trimming removed 0 bases from V and 0 bases from J, with 6 bases in between. Per germline, CDR1 SGHTA and CDR2 FQGNSA. The chain's CDR3 is CASSLAGSSGNTIYF. The CDR3 nucleotides are TGTGCCAGCAGCTTAGCGGGGAGCTCTGGAAACACCATATATTTT.

This chain links TRBV6-5 with TRBJ2-7; D is ambiguous. The CDR3 sequence is 15 residues long. With 5 bases removed from V and 3 bases from J, the gap between germline ends came to 17 bases. CDR1 and CDR2 (germline): MNHEY, SVGAGI. CDR3 nucleotide sequence: TGTGCCAGCAGTCCCATAAGGGCGGAAGTCTACGAGCAGTACTTC. It codes for CASSPIRAEVYEQYF.

The chain couples TRBV6-5 to TRBJ1-1; TRBD1 might be the D (6 bases). Germline assignment: CDR1 MNHEY and CDR2 SVGAGI. V lost 0 bases, J lost 0 bases, and 11 bases lay in between. The CDR3 has 16 amino acids. CDR3 DNA sequence: TGTGCCAGCAGTTACTCGCGGGGGGCGTTGAACACTGAAGCTTTCTTT. Residues: CASSYSRGALNTEAFF.

The rearrangement uses TRBV11-2 and TRBJ2-1; 11 bases fit TRBD2. Germline V gene data show CDR1 as SGHAT and CDR2 as FQNNGV. This CDR3 is built from 15 residues. V lost 5 bases, J lost 6 bases, and 6 bases stayed unmatched. CDR3 loop: CASSRPGLAANEQFF. The CDR3 DNA reads TGTGCCAGCAGCCGGCCGGGACTAGCGGCCAATGAGCAGTTCTTC.

The chain has TRBV9 and TRBJ1-4; D remains ambiguous. Germline V gene data show CDR1 as SGDLS and CDR2 as YYNGEE. This CDR3 has 15 residues. V was pared by 0 bases and J by 0 bases, with 6 bases between. The CDR3, as DNA: TGTGCCAGCAGCGTAGGGCGTGCAACTAATGAAAAACTGTTTTTT. Its protein is CASSVGRATNEKLFF. The full variable domain, in which reference TRBV9 and TRBJ1-4 provide the parts outside the CDR3, is DSGVTQTPKHLITATGQRVTLRCSPRSGDLSVYWYQQSLDQGLQFLIQYYNGEERAKGNILERFSAQQFPDLHSELNLSSLELGDSALYFCASSVGRATNEKLFFGSGTQLSVL.

The chain combines TRBV4-1 with TRBJ2-1, with TRBD1 matching 8 bases. V shed 0 bases and J 5 bases; nucleotides not matched to a gene: 15. The length of the CDR3 is 19 residues. Per the germline V gene, CDR1 is MGHRA and CDR2 is YSYEKL. The DNA for the CDR3 is TGCGCCAGCAGCCAAGAAAGCCTAAATTTCCGGACAGGGAACAATGAGCAGTTCTTC. It specifies CASSQESLNFRTGNNEQFF.

This chain links TRBV18 with TRBJ1-5; a possible D gene is TRBD1 (6 bases). The V end lost 2 bases, the J end lost 3 bases, and 8 bases lay between the germline ends. There are 14 residues in the CDR3. The germline gives CDR1 KGHSH, CDR2 LQKENI. The CDR3 sequence is CASSPGGNNQPQHF. CDR3 sequence (DNA): TGTGCCAGCTCACCAGGGGGCAACAATCAGCCCCAGCATTTT.

CDR3 residues: CASSLIGRTGDEQYF. DNA for the CDR3: TGCGCCAGCAGCTTAATTGGCAGGACAGGTGACGAGCAGTACTTC. The chain employs TRBV5-1 and TRBJ2-7, with 7 bases aligning to TRBD1. Germline V CDR1 and CDR2: SGHRS, YFSETQ. The CDR3 length is 15 residues. V gave up 2 bases and J gave up 5 bases; unmatched junction bases: 10.

CDR3 loop: CAWSVDYGYTF. The CDR3 DNA reads TGTGCCTGGAGTGTAGATTATGGCTACACCTTC. The chain recombines TRBV30 with TRBJ1-2; no definite D call. V lost 0 bases, J lost 5 bases, and 4 bases lay in between. The CDR3 length is 11 residues. CDR1 is GTSNPN, CDR2 SVGIG, per germline (reference sequence).

The J gene is TRBJ1-1, the V gene TRBV30; the D gene is possibly TRBD1 (5 bases). V was trimmed by 5 bases and J by 6 bases, leaving 16 bases between them. CDR1 is GTSNPN, CDR2 SVGIG, per germline (reference sequence). The CDR3 sequence is 13 residues long. The CDR3 DNA reads as TGTGCCTGGTCCTGGGGGGGGTGGCCTGAAGCTTTCTTT. This codes for CAWSWGGWPEAFF.

The chain couples TRBV6-5 to TRBJ2-1, with 9 bases fitting TRBD2. CDR1 MNHEY and CDR2 SVGAGI come from the germline V gene. The CDR3 runs 16 residues. J was trimmed by 9 bases and V by 4 bases; bases with no gene match: 13. The CDR3 region has the DNA TGTGCCAGCAGTTCGTTAGCGGGAGCGGGTTTAAGTGAGCAGTTCTTC. Residues: CASSSLAGAGLSEQFF.

This clone was detected once. V usage is TRBV7-9 and J usage is TRBJ1-1; the match to TRBD1 covers 7 bases. The CDR3 runs to 14 residues. V shed 5 bases, J shed 4 bases, and the junction held 7 bases outside the gene matches. Germline-derived CDR1 and CDR2 are SEHNR and FQNEAQ (reference sequence). The CDR3 DNA follows: TGTGCCAGCAGCACCAGGGGGGGAAGCACTGAAGCTTTCTTT. It encodes CASSTRGGSTEAFF.

This chain links TRBV5-4 with TRBJ1-1; 7 bases are shared with TRBD1. The CDR3 has 14 amino acids. Germline V gene lookup returns CDR1 SGHNT and CDR2 YYREEE (reference sequence). The V and J ends lost 4 bases and 3 bases, in that order; junction bases with no gene match: 6. The DNA for the CDR3 is TGTGCCAGCAGCGTGCAGGGGGTGGACACTGAAGCTTTCTTT. It translates to CASSVQGVDTEAFF. The full variable domain, with the rest looked up from reference TRBV5-4 and TRBJ1-1, is ETGVTQSPTHLIKTRGQQVTLRCSSQSGHNTVSWYQQALGQGPQFIFQYYREEENGRGNFPPRFSGLQFPNYSSELNVNALELDDSALYLCASSVQGVDTEAFFGQGTRLTVV.

This chain joins TRBV7-2 and TRBJ2-1; 15 bases align to TRBD2. The CDR3 is made up of 15 amino acids. The V and J ends lost 4 bases and 8 bases, in that order; junction bases with no gene match: 3. The germline CDR1 and CDR2 sequences are SGHTA and FQGNSA. The CDR3 bases are TGTGCCAGCAGCTCCCGGACTAGCGGGAGGGATGAGCAGTTCTTC. Translating gives CASSSRTSGRDEQFF.

The chain combines TRBV14 with TRBJ1-1, with D possibly TRBD1 on 6 matching bases. The CDR3 has 15 residues. With 1 base removed from V and 1 base from J, the gap between germline ends came to 10 bases. Looked up from germline, CDR1 is SGHDN and CDR2 is FVKESK. The CDR3 nucleotides read TGTGCCAGCAGCCAAGGGGGACATCGGAACACTGAAGCTTTCTTT. This codes for CASSQGGHRNTEAFF.

The V call is TRBV5-1, the J call TRBJ2-7; D ambiguous. Trimming took off 3 bases at V and 0 bases at J, with 10 bases between the two ends. The CDR3 has 14 amino acids. The germline gives CDR1 SGHRS, CDR2 YFSETQ. The CDR3: CASSSGASSYEQYF. CDR3 sequence (DNA): TGCGCCAGCAGCTCAGGTGCGAGCTCCTACGAGCAGTACTTC.